Each of the 22 T cell receptor beta chains below was sequenced from the same sample in a study of cytomegalovirus exposure and HLA in healthy donors. Primers for the PCR totalled 60 Vbeta and 13 Jbeta. Clones were sequenced by immunoSEQ multiplex PCR, and TCRdb holds only the in-frame ones, with some missing. The sample lists approximately 160,000 clones, 81% occurring once. Input material: PBMCs. The receptor set was obtained from a woman between 18 and 30 years old in good health and CMV-seronegative.

The chain links TRBV7-2 to TRBJ2-7; 9 nucleotides align to TRBD2. Germline V gene lookup returns CDR1 SGHTA and CDR2 FQGNSA. This CDR3 has 15 residues. The trim removed 5 bases at V and 1 base at J, leaving 6 bases unmatched. CDR3 region: CASSPSAGGSYEQYF. The CDR3 DNA sequence: TGTGCCAGCAGCCCGTCGGCGGGAGGGTCCTACGAGCAGTACTTC.

The chain recombines TRBV2 with TRBJ1-2; D gene ambiguous. Trimming shortened V by 7 bases and J by 13 bases, and 19 bases separated the two germline ends. From germline, CDR1 is SNHLY and CDR2 FYNNEI. CDR3 size: 12 residues. CDR3 sequence: CASTQPLGQFTF. CDR3 DNA: TGTGCCAGCACTCAACCCTTGGGCCAGTTCACCTTC.

As concerns this clone: Other DNA sequences within the sample encode an identical CDR3. The gene calls are TRBV5-1 and TRBJ2-3; 9 nucleotides agree with TRBD1. This CDR3 contains 14 residues. Germline lookup yields CDR1 SGHRS and CDR2 YFSETQ. Unmatched junction bases numbered 11, after V lost 9 bases and J lost 6 bases. Here the CDR3 reads CATQAGQGRDTQYF. The CDR3 DNA sequence: TGCGCCACTCAGGCGGGACAGGGAAGGGATACGCAGTATTTT.

This chain connects TRBV6-1 to TRBJ2-7, with TRBD1 as a possible D gene (6 bases). Germline CDR1 is MNHNS and CDR2 is SASEGT. Trimming removed 7 bases from V and 3 bases from J, with 16 bases in between. This CDR3 comprises 14 residues. This CDR3 is CASIPLVGGYEQYF. Written as DNA, the CDR3 is TGTGCCAGCATCCCTCTGGTAGGGGGCTACGAGCAGTACTTC.

The chain carries TRBV6-1 and TRBJ1-5, with TRBD1 identical over 9 bases. The CDR3 extends over 15 amino acids. Germline V CDR1 and CDR2: MNHNS, SASEGT. Trimming took 8 bases from V and 0 from J; bases not matched to a gene: 5. The CDR3 DNA sequence: TGTGCCAGCTCCTCGACAGGGGGTAGCAATCAGCCCCAGCATTTT. Amino acids: CASSSTGGSNQPQHF.

The table lists this clone with a count of one. The DNA of the CDR3 is TGTGCCAGCAGTTACTCACTCAATGAGCAGTTCTTC. Translation gives CASSYSLNEQFF. V gene TRBV6-6 combines with J gene TRBJ2-1; D is unclear. Per the germline V gene, CDR1 is MNHNY and CDR2 is SVGAGI (reference sequence). The CDR3 length is 12 residues. The germline V and J ends were trimmed by 0 bases and 6 bases, with 3 bases remaining between them.

This clone was counted only a few times. The chain joins TRBV2 to TRBJ1-1; TRBD1 is a possible D gene (6 bases). The CDR3 covers 15 residues. Germline V CDR1 and CDR2: SNHLY, FYNNEI. With 4 bases removed from V and 0 bases from J, the gap between germline ends came to 12 bases. Written as DNA, the CDR3 is TGTGCCAGCAGTGTCCAGGGGCCTATGAACACTGAAGCTTTCTTT. Translating gives CASSVQGPMNTEAFF.

The chain joins TRBV27 to TRBJ2-7; D gene ambiguous. Germline assignment: CDR1 MNHEY and CDR2 SMNVEV (reference sequence). CDR3 length: 12 amino acids. V was trimmed by 5 bases and J by 0 bases, leaving 5 bases between them. CDR3 in DNA: TGTGCCAGCAGTCTGAGCTCCTACGAGCAGTACTTC. This codes for CASSLSSYEQYF.

V is TRBV11-2 and J is TRBJ2-7; 8 bases agree with TRBD1. V lost 5 bases and J lost 6; bases outside the gene matches: 12. Germline CDR1 reads SGHAT; CDR2 reads FQNNGV. The CDR3 length is 15 residues. The CDR3 bases are TGTGCCAGCAGCCACACCGGGACAGGCTCTTTCGAGCAGTACTTC. It specifies CASSHTGTGSFEQYF.

The chain joins TRBV2 to TRBJ2-1; D possibly corresponds to TRBD2 (6 bases). The CDR3 length is 14 residues. Germline V CDR1 and CDR2: SNHLY, FYNNEI. Deletions cut 6 bases from V and 10 bases from J, with 19 bases between. This chain's CDR3 is CASRDLGTGEEQFF. The CDR3, as DNA: TGTGCCAGCAGGGACCTCGGGACGGGGGAGGAGCAGTTCTTC.

V usage is TRBV7-3 and J usage is TRBJ2-2; 9 bases agree with TRBD1. This CDR3 has 12 residues. V lost 4 bases to trimming and J lost 12 bases; unmatched junction nucleotides: 3. The germline gives CDR1 SGHTA, CDR2 FQGTGA. The CDR3 spells CASSSGTGKLFF. The CDR3 nucleotides are TGTGCCAGCAGCTCCGGGACAGGGAAGCTGTTTTTT.

This clone was seen a handful of times. V gene TRBV7-9 combines with J gene TRBJ2-7, with 10 bases matching TRBD2. J was trimmed by 4 bases and V by 5 bases; bases with no gene match: 5. Germline V gene sequence: CDR1 SEHNR, CDR2 FQNEAQ (reference sequence). The CDR3 loop spans 14 amino acids. CDR3 nucleotide sequence: TGTGCCAGCAGCGCAGGACTAGCGGAGTACGAGCAGTACTTC. Amino acids: CASSAGLAEYEQYF.

This chain uses TRBV5-1 with TRBJ2-2; the D gene is possibly TRBD1 (6 bases). Germline CDR1 reads SGHRS; CDR2 reads YFSETQ. This CDR3 has 16 amino acids. Trimming removed 6 bases from V and 3 bases from J, with 18 bases in between. CDR3 protein: CASNPSTTGYTGELFF. The CDR3 DNA reads as TGCGCCAGCAACCCTTCGACAACAGGGTACACCGGGGAGCTGTTTTTT.

V and J are TRBV29-1 and TRBJ2-3; TRBD2 matches at 7 bases. CDR1 SQVTM and CDR2 ANQGSEA come from the germline V gene. There are 13 residues in the CDR3. Losses at the gene ends were 4 bases for V and 0 bases for J; bases not matched to a gene: 1. The CDR3 bases are TGCAGCGTTGTCGGGGGGAGCACAGATACGCAGTATTTT. It translates to CSVVGGSTDTQYF.

The genes are TRBV7-9 and TRBJ1-6, with 7 bases lining up with TRBD1. The CDR3 sequence is 18 residues long. Germline trimming cut 2 bases from V and 0 bases from J; bases unmatched to any gene: 7. Germline CDR1 is SEHNR and CDR2 is FQNEAQ (reference sequence). As DNA, the CDR3 is TGTGCCAGCAGCTTAAGACAGGGCTTAAGCTCCTATAATTCACCCCTCCACTTT. It is translated as CASSLRQGLSSYNSPLHF.

The gene calls are TRBV7-9 and TRBJ1-6; TRBD1 agrees at 7 bases. Trimming took 7 bases from V and 7 from J; bases not matched to a gene: 7. The germline CDR1 and CDR2 sequences are SEHNR and FQNEAQ (reference sequence). The CDR3 is 14 residues long. CDR3 coding DNA: TGTGCCAGCAAGGGACCGGGACAGAATTCACCCCTCCACTTT. It translates to CASKGPGQNSPLHF. Drawing the rest from reference TRBV7-9 and TRBJ1-6, the complete variable domain is DTGVSQNPRHKITKRGQNVTFRCDPISEHNRLYWYRQTLGQGPEFLTYFQNEAQLEKSRLLSDRFSAERPKGSFSTLEIQRTEQGDSAMYLCASKGPGQNSPLHFGNGTRLTVT.

The chain has TRBV29-1 and TRBJ2-7; TRBD1 agrees at 7 bases. Germline values: CDR1 SQVTM, CDR2 ANQGSEA. The length of the CDR3 is 13 residues. Losses at the gene ends were 7 bases for V and 5 bases for J; bases not matched to a gene: 11. The CDR3 loop reads CSAGAQGDNEQYF. The CDR3 coding sequence is TGCAGCGCAGGGGCCCAGGGGGATAACGAGCAGTACTTC.

V and J are TRBV5-1 and TRBJ2-7; 7 bases are a match to TRBD2. The germline CDR1 and CDR2 sequences are SGHRS and YFSETQ. This CDR3 region has 16 residues. V was pared by 2 bases and J by 0 bases, with 8 bases of the junction left unmatched. CDR3: CASSFIAGGSSYEQYF. As DNA, the CDR3 is TGCGCCAGCAGCTTCATAGCGGGTGGGAGCTCCTACGAGCAGTACTTC.

V usage is TRBV4-2 and J usage is TRBJ1-1, with a tentative D call TRBD1 (6 bases). The CDR3 spans 16 residues. Germline CDR1 reads LGHNA; CDR2 reads YNFKEQ. V shed 0 bases and J shed 2 bases, with 13 bases lying between them. The DNA for the CDR3 is TGTGCCAGCAGCCAAGAGTCAGGGGTCCTCAACACTGAAGCTTTCTTT. It translates to CASSQESGVLNTEAFF.

V usage is TRBV11-2 and J usage is TRBJ1-5; D possibly corresponds to TRBD1 (5 bases). The CDR3 sequence is 13 residues long. Germline CDR1 is SGHAT and CDR2 is FQNNGV. V was trimmed by 1 base and J by 7 bases, leaving 8 bases between them. CDR3 sequence reads: CASSLGGGQPQHF. The CDR3 nucleotides are TGTGCCAGCAGCTTAGGGGGGGGACAGCCCCAGCATTTT.

The chain joins TRBV2 to TRBJ1-5; D is unresolved. The CDR3 contains 14 residues. From germline, CDR1 is SNHLY and CDR2 FYNNEI. Trimming removed 7 bases at V and 0 bases at J, with 10 bases between. CDR3 protein: CASNSDSSNQPQHF. The CDR3 DNA is TGTGCCAGCAACTCGGACTCTAGCAATCAGCCCCAGCATTTT.

The chain combines TRBV7-9 with TRBJ2-3, with a tentative D call TRBD1 (6 bases). Germline V lookup: CDR1 SEHNR, CDR2 FQNEAQ (reference sequence). The CDR3 sequence is 16 residues long. V shed 4 bases and J shed 0 bases, with 14 bases lying between them. The CDR3 here is CASSSIRGPSTDTQYF. CDR3 nucleotides: TGTGCCAGCAGCTCAATCAGGGGCCCTAGCACAGATACGCAGTATTTT.